The 30 T cell receptor beta chains below come from one sample, sequenced in a study of blood T cell repertoires in COVID-19. Clones were read by immunoSEQ multiplex PCR, and TCRdb kept only the in-frame ones, dropping some. The sample includes about 140,000 clones, 84% of them seen just once. Material for sequencing was peripheral blood. All receptors derive from a young man with COVID-19, enrolled during active disease.

The rearrangement joins TRBV11-2 to TRBJ1-2; no definite D call. Trimming removed 5 bases at V and 6 bases at J, with 10 bases between. CDR1 and CDR2 from the germline V gene are SGHAT and FQNNGV. CDR3 length: 12 amino acids. CDR3 DNA sequence: TGTGCCAGCAGCCCCAGGAGGGATGGCTACACCTTC. Its protein product is CASSPRRDGYTF.

In this sample, this clone turned up a few times. V usage is TRBV6-1 and J usage is TRBJ2-7; TRBD1 aligns across 8 bases. CDR3 length equals 16 residues. With 4 bases clipped from V and 2 bases from J, the junction kept 10 bases outside the gene matches. CDR1 and CDR2 from the germline V gene are MNHNS and SASEGT. The DNA of the CDR3 is TGTGCCAGCAGTGCAAACAGGGGGGCTGCCACCTACGAGCAGTACTTC. Its translation is CASSANRGAATYEQYF.

This sequence joins TRBV6-2 or TRBV6-3 and TRBJ2-1, with D possibly matching TRBD1 (6 bases). Germline V gene lookup returns CDR1 MNHEY and CDR2 SVGEGT. Deletions cut 4 bases from V and 9 bases from J, with 10 bases between. CDR3 length: 12 residues. Written as DNA, the CDR3 is TGTGCCAGCAGTTGGACAGTAGGTGAGCAGTTCTTC. Protein product: CASSWTVGEQFF.

CDR3 coding DNA: TGTGCCAGCAGTTCCCCGGGACAGGACTACGAGCAGTACTTC. It yields the protein CASSSPGQDYEQYF. The J gene is TRBJ2-7, the V gene TRBV6-5, with 8 nucleotides matching TRBD1. The germline V gene has CDR1 MNHEY and CDR2 SVGAGI. With 4 bases clipped from V and 3 bases from J, the junction kept 5 bases outside the gene matches. The CDR3 loop spans 14 amino acids.

This clone appeared a few times. The chain couples TRBV6-5 to TRBJ1-6, with 8 bases that match TRBD1. The CDR3 loop spans 14 amino acids. Germline V gives CDR1 MNHEY, CDR2 SVGAGI. With 6 bases clipped from V and 10 bases from J, the junction kept 8 bases outside the gene matches. The CDR3, as DNA: TGTGCCAGCAGCCCGACAGGGGAGGCGTCACCCCTCCACTTT. Protein: CASSPTGEASPLHF.

This clone was counted only a few times. The J gene is TRBJ1-2, the V gene TRBV2; 8 nucleotides line up with TRBD1. The V gene end was trimmed by 3 bases and the J gene end by 5 bases; junction bases not matched to a gene: 5. Germline values: CDR1 SNHLY, CDR2 FYNNEI. The CDR3 totals 14 residues. The DNA for the CDR3 is TGTGCCAGCAGTGAGTCAGGGGGCCCTTATGGCTACACCTTC. Translating gives CASSESGGPYGYTF.

In its sample, this clone was seen once. This chain uses TRBV19 with TRBJ2-3, with D possibly being TRBD1 (5 bases). Germline CDR1 is LNHDA and CDR2 is SQIVND (reference sequence). V dropped 0 bases and J dropped 2 bases, with 12 bases sitting between them. This CDR3 has 16 amino acids. The CDR3 region is CASSIDPAGNTDTQYF. The DNA of the CDR3 is TGTGCCAGTAGTATAGATCCGGCAGGGAACACAGATACGCAGTATTTT.

The gene calls are TRBV7-8 and TRBJ1-1, with 7 positions matching TRBD1. The CDR3 has 14 amino acids. The germline V gene has CDR1 SGHVS and CDR2 FQNEAQ. The V and J ends lost 4 bases and 4 bases, in that order; junction bases with no gene match: 6. This CDR3 reads CASSSNRGPTEAFF. CDR3 bases: TGTGCCAGCAGCTCAAATAGGGGGCCCACTGAAGCTTTCTTT.

The sample holds one count of this clone. This chain joins TRBV2 and TRBJ2-1; tentatively, D is TRBD2 (6 bases). Germline CDR1 SNHLY, CDR2 FYNNEI. V lost 1 base and J 16 bases, leaving 23 bases between the germline ends. The CDR3 loop spans 15 amino acids. This CDR3 reads CASSEELGGGGSHFF. In DNA form, the CDR3 reads TGTGCCAGCAGTGAAGAACTTGGGGGAGGAGGGAGCCACTTCTTC.

This clone was recorded a few times. CDR3 sequence: CASSFRESTEAFF. In nucleotides, the CDR3 is TGTGCCAGCAGTTTCCGGGAGAGCACTGAAGCTTTCTTT. V is TRBV27 and J is TRBJ1-1; no clear D gene. V was pared by 3 bases and J by 4 bases, with 9 bases between. The CDR3 sequence is 13 residues long. Germline V CDR1 and CDR2: MNHEY, SMNVEV (reference sequence).

The CDR3 DNA is TGTGCCAGCAGATCCGGACAGGGGAAATACGAGCAGTACTTC. Its translation: CASRSGQGKYEQYF. The chain uses TRBV5-4 and TRBJ2-7; 9 nucleotides match TRBD1. Germline V gene lookup returns CDR1 SGHNT and CDR2 YYREEE (reference sequence). The V gene end was trimmed by 5 bases and the J gene end by 4 bases; junction bases not matched to a gene: 7. The CDR3 has 14 residues.

The gene calls are TRBV28 and TRBJ2-5; a weak D match, TRBD2 (7 bases). Deletions cut 8 bases from V and 7 bases from J, with 17 bases between. The germline gives CDR1 MDHEN, CDR2 SYDVKM. The CDR3 spans 13 residues. The chain's CDR3 is CASHEGGLGTQYF. The CDR3 DNA follows: TGTGCCAGCCATGAGGGGGGGCTAGGGACCCAGTACTTC.

Here the CDR3 reads CASSPTFESSSSDEQFF. The CDR3 nucleotides read TGTGCCAGCAGTCCCACCTTTGAGTCTAGCTCGTCCGATGAGCAGTTCTTC. The rearrangement uses TRBV28 and TRBJ2-1; tentatively, D is TRBD2 (5 bases). Trimming stripped 5 bases from V and 8 bases from J, with 25 bases between. The CDR3 consists of 17 residues. From germline, CDR1 is MDHEN and CDR2 SYDVKM.

The chain links TRBV7-8 to TRBJ2-5; 15 nucleotides match TRBD2. The CDR3 totals 18 residues. Trimming removed 5 bases from V and 4 bases from J; junction bases left unmatched: 11. The germline gives CDR1 SGHVS, CDR2 FQNEAQ. Here the CDR3 DNA reads TGTGCCAGCAGCCCACGGACTAGCGGGAGGGCCTTTAGAGAGACCCAGTACTTC. Its protein product is CASSPRTSGRAFRETQYF.

The DNA of the CDR3 is TGTGCCAGCAGCTTAGTATTCGGGAGGGCCTCAGATACGCAGTATTTT. Its protein product is CASSLVFGRASDTQYF. J is TRBJ2-3 and V is TRBV7-2; 8 bases line up with TRBD2. The CDR3 sequence is 16 residues long. The ends lost 1 base at V and 4 bases at J; junction bases unmatched: 7. Germline CDR1 is SGHTA and CDR2 is FQGNSA.

The rearrangement uses TRBV6-5 and TRBJ2-3; perhaps TRBD2 as D (5 bases). Per germline, CDR1 MNHEY and CDR2 SVGAGI. V was shortened by 6 bases and J by 4 bases, with 5 bases between the two germline ends. This CDR3 has 11 residues. Written as DNA, the CDR3 is TGTGCCAGCAGGAGGGCAGATACGCAGTATTTT. Its protein is CASRRADTQYF.

The V call is TRBV6-5, the J call TRBJ1-1; possible D gene TRBD1, 5 bases. This CDR3 has 14 residues. The germline V and J ends were trimmed by 7 bases and 0 bases, with 12 bases remaining between them. Germline V gene data show CDR1 as MNHEY and CDR2 as SVGAGI. The CDR3 spells CASTRDSMNTEAFF. DNA for the CDR3: TGTGCCAGCACCCGAGACAGCATGAACACTGAAGCTTTCTTT.

This chain uses TRBV6-2 or TRBV6-3 with TRBJ2-1; 8 nucleotides match TRBD1. The CDR3 has 15 amino acids. Germline assignment: CDR1 MNHEY and CDR2 SVGEGT. V lost 5 bases and J lost 4; bases outside the gene matches: 7. CDR3: CASSDRGVFYNEQFF. CDR3 DNA: TGTGCCAGCAGTGACAGGGGTGTGTTTTACAATGAGCAGTTCTTC.

The rearrangement joins TRBV28 to TRBJ2-7; D may be TRBD2 (7 bases). The germline CDR1 and CDR2 sequences are MDHEN and SYDVKM. The ends were cut back, 3 bases at V and 2 bases at J, with 11 bases in the middle. The CDR3 is 14 amino acids. CDR3 coding DNA: TGTGCCAGCAGTTTGAGGGGGAGGGCCTACGAGCAGTACTTC. It encodes CASSLRGRAYEQYF.

The CDR3 here is CASPRPGGANTGELFF. In DNA form, the CDR3 reads TGTGCCAGTCCCCGACCGGGGGGCGCGAACACCGGGGAGCTGTTTTTT. The V call is TRBV7-2, the J call TRBJ2-2; D may be TRBD2 (7 bases). Germline V lookup: CDR1 SGHTA, CDR2 FQGNSA. Between the trimmed V and J ends, which lost 9 bases and 0 bases, there was a span of 17 bases. The length of the CDR3 is 16 residues.

In DNA, the CDR3 is TGTGCCAGCAGCGTTCGACGGGGACAGGGGGCGTCAGGAAACACCATATATTTT. Its protein is CASSVRRGQGASGNTIYF. V and J are TRBV2 and TRBJ1-3; the match to TRBD1 covers 12 bases. V dropped 6 bases and J dropped 4; count of bases not matched to a gene: 13. Per the germline V gene, CDR1 is SNHLY and CDR2 is FYNNEI. The CDR3 covers 18 residues.

The chain is built from TRBV30 and TRBJ2-7; TRBD2 matches at 10 bases. Germline-derived CDR1 and CDR2 are GTSNPN and SVGIG (reference sequence). This CDR3 is built from 17 residues. V lost 3 bases to trimming and J lost 4 bases; unmatched junction nucleotides: 15. The CDR3 spells CAWSPNLRTSGYYEQYF. CDR3 nucleotides: TGTGCCTGGAGCCCGAATCTCAGGACTAGCGGATATTACGAGCAGTACTTC.

In its sample, this clone was seen once. This chain connects TRBV28 to TRBJ2-7, with a possible D match to TRBD1 (6 bases). The CDR3 is 13 residues long. Trimming pared 3 bases from V and 5 bases from J, leaving 11 bases between. The germline V gene encodes CDR1 MDHEN and CDR2 SYDVKM. CDR3 bases: TGTGCCAGCAGTTTTAGGGGGAAGGACGAGCAGTACTTC. Residues: CASSFRGKDEQYF. Supplemented by reference TRBV28 and TRBJ2-7, the full variable domain reads DVKVTQSSRYLVKRTGEKVFLECVQDMDHENMFWYRQDPGLGLRLIYFSYDVKMKEKGDIPEGYSVSREKKERFSLILESASTNQTSMYLCASSFRGKDEQYFGPGTRLTVT.

The V gene is TRBV5-8, the J gene TRBJ2-2, with 8 bases aligning to TRBD2. Germline V lookup: CDR1 SGHTS, CDR2 YDEGEE. This CDR3 is 15 amino acids long. The trim removed 2 bases at V and 6 bases at J, leaving 6 bases unmatched. The CDR3 bases are TGTGCCAGCAGCTTACCCGGGAGGGCCCCCGGGGAGCTGTTTTTT. Amino acid sequence: CASSLPGRAPGELFF.

This chain connects TRBV5-8 to TRBJ1-3; possible D gene TRBD1, 6 bases. Germline V gene lookup returns CDR1 SGHTS and CDR2 YDEGEE. V lost 3 bases to trimming and J lost 0 bases, with 10 bases between them. The CDR3 is 15 amino acids. This CDR3 reads CASSSGQSSGNTIYF. In DNA, the CDR3 is TGTGCCAGCAGCTCCGGACAGAGCTCTGGAAACACCATATATTTT. Together with reference TRBV5-8 and TRBJ1-3, the CDR3 gives the full variable domain: EAGVTQSPTHLIKTRGQQATLRCSPISGHTSVYWYQQALGLGLQFLLWYDEGEERNRGNFPPRFSGRQFPNYSSELNVNALELEDSALYLCASSSGQSSGNTIYFGEGSWLTVV.

This chain links TRBV15 with TRBJ2-3; TRBD2 is a possible D gene (5 bases). The CDR3 totals 15 residues. The germline V gene encodes CDR1 LNHNV and CDR2 YYDKDF (reference sequence). V was cut by 3 bases and J by 5 bases, with 15 bases left in between. As DNA, the CDR3 is TGTGCCACCAGCAGTAGTGCGGGTAGGGAAGATACGCAGTATTTT. It specifies CATSSSAGREDTQYF. Based on the CDR3 plus reference TRBV15 and TRBJ2-3, the full variable domain is DAMVIQNPRYQVTQFGKPVTLSCSQTLNHNVMYWYQQKSSQAPKLLFHYYDKDFNNEADTPDNFQSRRPNTSFCFLDIRSPGLGDTAMYLCATSSSAGREDTQYFGPGTRLTVL.

This chain connects TRBV5-6 to TRBJ1-4, with TRBD1 identical over 7 bases. The CDR3 runs to 15 residues. Germline lookup yields CDR1 SGHDT and CDR2 YYEEEE. J was trimmed by 12 bases and V by 0 bases; bases with no gene match: 11. CDR3 in DNA: TGTGCCAGCAGCTTGGATGCAGGGGGGAGTGAGGAACTGTTTTTT. This codes for CASSLDAGGSEELFF.

This chain joins TRBV13 and TRBJ1-2; D is perhaps TRBD1 (5 bases). Germline V lookup: CDR1 PRHDT, CDR2 FYEKMQ (reference sequence). This CDR3 is 11 amino acids long. CDR3 residues: CAVRGSYGYTF. CDR3 in DNA: TGTGCAGTAAGGGGTAGCTATGGCTACACCTTC.

The sample holds one count of this clone. The genes are TRBV5-5 and TRBJ1-5, with TRBD1 matching 11 bases. This CDR3 has 17 residues. CDR1 SGHKS and CDR2 YYEKEE come from the germline V gene (reference sequence). V lost 0 bases to trimming and J lost 2 bases; unmatched junction nucleotides: 4. Here the CDR3 reads CASSLEAGQGGNQPQHF. CDR3 DNA sequence: TGTGCCAGCAGCTTGGAGGCGGGACAGGGGGGCAATCAGCCCCAGCATTTT.

The chain links TRBV28 to TRBJ1-1, with 7 nucleotides matching TRBD1. The CDR3 loop spans 15 amino acids. Germline V gene data show CDR1 as MDHEN and CDR2 as SYDVKM. Losses at the gene ends were 5 bases for V and 0 bases for J; bases not matched to a gene: 6. The chain's CDR3 is CASSIRQGMNTEAFF. Written as DNA, the CDR3 is TGTGCCAGCAGTATCCGACAGGGAATGAACACTGAAGCTTTCTTT. Drawing the rest from reference TRBV28 and TRBJ1-1, the complete variable domain is DVKVTQSSRYLVKRTGEKVFLECVQDMDHENMFWYRQDPGLGLRLIYFSYDVKMKEKGDIPEGYSVSREKKERFSLILESASTNQTSMYLCASSIRQGMNTEAFFGQGTRLTVV.